Sequencing of this TCR beta chain was carried out in a study of control samples from healthy donors and cancer patients. CDR3 length equals 15 residues. V lost 1 base and J lost 6, with 15 bases in between. Germline lookup yields CDR1 LGHDT and CDR2 YNNKEL (reference sequence). Clones were read by immunoSEQ multiplex PCR, and TCRdb kept only the in-frame ones, dropping some. The sample includes 150,000 or so clones, 90% to 95% of them seen just once. Sequencing used blood. The source of this sequence is a woman between 40 and 50 years old in good health. The rearrangement uses TRBV3-1 (or the pseudogene TRBV3-2) and TRBJ1-1, with D perhaps matching TRBD1 (5 bases). The CDR3 sequence is CASSQGGGGIAEAFF. The DNA of the CDR3 is TGTGCCAGCAGCCAAGGCGGGGGGGGTATCGCTGAAGCTTTCTTT.